This T cell receptor (beta chain) came from a study of blood T cell repertoires in COVID-19 (dated by TCRdb to the early 2020s). In the study overall: Collaborator samples came from the United States, Italy and Spain and covered acute and convalescent phases of COVID-19. Subjects who had been exposed to COVID-19, were actively infected with it, or had recovered from it provided the deeply sampled blood TCRbeta repertoires that made up the dataset. The repertoires were released in a freely available public database meant as a resource for research on the immune response to SARS-CoV-2. Where available, HLA class I and class II types were obtained from metadata supplied by the sample provider rather than from assay-based typing. Samples came from the ongoing ImmuneRACE study (first 160 participants) plus 1,254 subjects from 6 global collaborators. The material from the prospective study consisted of cDNA or gDNA derived from T cells, B-cell-depleted T cells, or PBMCs. Nearly every sample came with metadata listing a de-identified subject ID, COVID-19 status, age in years and sex. What the research found in general, with its limitations: How much clinical and demographic metadata was included differed by source and by participant, and the metadata was provided uncurated.

Each collaborating institution followed its own protocols to collect whole blood in K2EDTA tubes. For TCRbeta analysis, collaborators shipped samples in one of three forms: frozen whole blood, isolated PBMCs, or DNA extracted from either of those sample types. TCRbeta CDR3 regions were amplified from genomic DNA using the immunoSEQ Assay, a bias-controlled multiplex PCR. The study's own analysis went as follows. The number of nucleated cells in each sample was estimated by amplification of reference gene primers within the assay. Sequence reads were collapsed and filtered to measure the absolute abundance of every unique TCRbeta CDR3 rearrangement. For each sample, productive Simpson clonality was calculated as the square root of Simpson's diversity index across productive rearrangements. TCRdb took this table from immuneACCESS and kept in-frame rearrangements with V and J called. Such tables lack part of the clones; where checked against another copy, unresolved V genes explain under half of the gap, and the rest is unexplained. The DNA was the basis for D and trimming; V, J and clone size are from that table. The sample yields 65,000 to 95,000 clones; around nine tenths were counted once. The ten largest make up 8% to 9.5% of the sample.

V loses 4 bases of germline sequence and J loses 0 bases, and the interval between the two ends is 12 bases. CDR3 length: 15 amino acids, cysteine to phenylalanine. Only the CDR3 region is kept as DNA, spanning 45 bases read in frame from base 1. Taken from the germline V gene, the CDR1 and CDR2 loops are SGHRS and YFSETQ. To note about this clone: Its recognized antigen is unknown. Base qualities are not at hand, and no much larger clone is one base apart.

The sample taken for sequencing was peripheral blood. This receptor was identified in a man younger than 45 with acute or convalescent COVID-19. The sequence is built from TRBV5-1 and TRBJ2-3; the D region possibly corresponds to TRBD2 (5 bases align). In nucleotide form, the sequence is TGCGCCAGCAGCGGAGGACTCGCTAGCACAGATACGCAGTATTTT. Its protein reads: CASSGGLASTDTQYF.